The sequence of this T cell receptor beta chain was determined in a study of T-cell memory formation after mild COVID-19. Study details: For the most part, TCR clusters were specific to one donor. Points from the study as a whole: Clones contracting across day 15 to 85 had a balanced CD4/CD8 profile; later expanding clones leaned CD4+. Second-wave clones reaching peak frequency on day 37 lacked confirmed SARS-CoV-2 specificity. The appearance of some responding clones in pre-infection memory suggested that cross-reactive memory joined.

TCRdb fed the 5' RACE reads into MiXCR, producing one record per CDR3 protein. The table has approximately 430,000 distinct CDR3 sequences, under 25% seen once. There are 15 residues in the CDR3. Germline V gene lookup returns CDR1 MGHRA and CDR2 YSYEKL. V lost 1 base and J 3 bases, leaving 12 bases between the germline ends. This clonotype was detected a few times. Its antigen is unknown. The clonotype originates from an adult woman who had mild COVID-19 (a few samples of this study predate the infection). Cell type and time point are not known. Sequencing was carried out using PBMCs or a T cell subset sorted from them (not recorded which). The chain joins TRBV4-1 to TRBJ1-1; D perhaps matches TRBD1 (5 bases). CDR3 protein: CASSQGSGGDTEAFF. The CDR3, as DNA: TGCGCCAGCAGCCAAGGATCCGGAGGGGACACTGAAGCTTTCTTT.